Sequencing of this T cell receptor beta chain was carried out in a study of shared clonotypes between healthy human individuals. CDR3 length: 12 residues. Germline V lookup: CDR1 MNHNS, CDR2 SASEGT. V was clipped by 4 bases and J by 2 bases, with 6 bases between them. Notes on this clone: Its antigen is not identified.

Investigators divided CD4+ cells into CD45RA+ naive and CD45RA-negative memory subsets. Sequencing was performed with immunoSEQ multiplex PCR; in TCRdb, only in-frame clones are kept and a portion is missing. The sample lists around 2.3 million clones; approximately 94% were seen once. Study-wide points: Sorted-subset samples were not fully sequenced, rarefaction indicated. Larger estimated richness was generally seen in naive subsets than in memory subsets. Depth of sequencing was expected to influence donor clonotype sharing.

Sequencing input: naive CD4+ T cells sorted from blood. Subset indicated: CD45RA+ positively selected. This sequence originates from a young man in good health. The chain has TRBV6-1 and TRBJ2-7; D is ambiguous. In DNA, the CDR3 is TGTGCCAGCAGTGTCGGTGCCTACGAGCAGTACTTC. The encoded protein is CASSVGAYEQYF.